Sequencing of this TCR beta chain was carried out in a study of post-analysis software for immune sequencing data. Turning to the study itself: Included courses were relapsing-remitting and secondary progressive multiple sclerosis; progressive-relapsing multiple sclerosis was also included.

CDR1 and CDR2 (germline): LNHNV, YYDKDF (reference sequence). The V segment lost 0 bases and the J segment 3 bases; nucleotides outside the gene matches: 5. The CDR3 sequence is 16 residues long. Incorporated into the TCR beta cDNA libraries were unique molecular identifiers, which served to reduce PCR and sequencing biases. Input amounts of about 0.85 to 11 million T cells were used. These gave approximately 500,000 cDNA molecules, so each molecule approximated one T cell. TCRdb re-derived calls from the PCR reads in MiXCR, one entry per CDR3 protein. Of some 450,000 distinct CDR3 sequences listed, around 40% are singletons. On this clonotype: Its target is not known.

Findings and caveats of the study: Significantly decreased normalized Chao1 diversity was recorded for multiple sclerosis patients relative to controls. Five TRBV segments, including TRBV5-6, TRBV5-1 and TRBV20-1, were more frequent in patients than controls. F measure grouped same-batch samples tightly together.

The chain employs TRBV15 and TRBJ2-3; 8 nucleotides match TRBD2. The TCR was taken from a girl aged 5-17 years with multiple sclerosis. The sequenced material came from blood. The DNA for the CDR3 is TGTGCCACCAGCAGAGATACGGGACTAGGTACAGATACGCAGTATTTT. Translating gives CATSRDTGLGTDTQYF.